This TCR beta chain stems from a study of T cell responses to AZD1222 COVID-19 vaccine. Study-wide results and limits: Mapped onto spike, vaccine-associated CD4 TCRs spanned it and were dominant at 160-218 and 743-854.

A remark on this clone: Antigen unknown.

Sequenced by immunoSEQ multiplex PCR; TCRdb stores in-frame clones only, minus some. The sample carries 100,000 to 150,000 clones, around 87% recorded once. Between the trimmed V and J ends, which lost 8 bases and 1 base, there was a span of 5 bases. Per the germline V gene, CDR1 is MDHEN and CDR2 is SYDVKM. The CDR3 runs 12 residues. The rearrangement links TRBV28 to TRBJ2-2; D unresolved. The specimen was peripheral blood, collected on day 0 of AZD1222 vaccination. The TCR originated in an adult in good health. As DNA, the CDR3 is TGTGCCAGCGTGGGGAACACCGGGGAGCTGTTTTTT. Residues: CASVGNTGELFF.